This entry is about one T cell receptor beta chain. Its antigen remains unknown. Profiled with immunoSEQ multiplex PCR; TCRdb holds only in-frame clones, not every one. Of about 110,000 clones in the sample, approximately 81% are singletons; the top ten hold 2% to 3%. The CDR3 spans 16 residues. Between the trimmed V and J ends, which lost 1 base and 5 bases, there was a span of 15 bases. Germline V gene sequence: CDR1 SNHLY, CDR2 FYNNEI. These data come from a study of radiotherapy plus CTLA-4 blockade in lung cancer. Study conclusions and caveats: After radiotherapy and ipilimumab, tumor-derived clones expanded in peripheral blood.

The receptor comes from a human donor with non-small cell lung cancer that progressed on radiotherapy plus ipilimumab. Some clones in this sample may be carry-over from other donors' samples. The chain has TRBV2 and TRBJ1-3; D not resolved. The source was peripheral blood, collected from a patient treated with radiotherapy plus ipilimumab. The CDR3 DNA follows: TGTGCCAGCAGTGAAGTAGTGGGATTTGGTAGAAACACCATATATTTT. Translating gives CASSEVVGFGRNTIYF.